This passage covers 16 T cell receptor beta chains from one sample sequenced in a study of blood T cell repertoires in COVID-19. Profiling relied on immunoSEQ multiplex PCR, and the TCRdb table lists in-frame clones only, not all of them. The sample holds roughly 160,000 clones, roughly 85% seen once. Sequenced input: PBMCs or T cells enriched from blood (not recorded which). These receptors came from a man between 60 and 75 years old who had recovered from COVID-19.

V gene TRBV7-9 combines with J gene TRBJ2-1; 9 nucleotides line up with TRBD2. From germline, CDR1 is SEHNR and CDR2 FQNEAQ (reference sequence). The ends lost 4 bases at V and 8 bases at J; junction bases unmatched: 12. The CDR3 is made up of 16 amino acids. CDR3 DNA: TGTGCCAGCAGCTGGGAGGCCGCGGGAGGGCTGGATGAGCAGTTCTTC. This sequence encodes CASSWEAAGGLDEQFF.

The CDR3 is CASSPDRDRGTGYTF. The CDR3, as DNA: TGTGCCAGCAGCCCTGACCGGGACAGAGGGACTGGCTACACCTTC. The chain joins TRBV11-2 to TRBJ1-2; 7 bases match TRBD1. The V gene's germline CDR1 is SGHAT and CDR2 FQNNGV. There are 15 residues in the CDR3. Trimming removed 5 bases from V and 7 bases from J; junction bases left unmatched: 13.

The genes are TRBV6-5 and TRBJ1-5; unclear D gene. Trimming took off 1 base at V and 12 bases at J, with 10 bases between the two ends. The CDR3 consists of 12 residues. Germline CDR1 is MNHEY and CDR2 is SVGAGI. This CDR3 reads CASSYLGGRQHF. CDR3 nucleotide sequence: TGTGCCAGCAGTTACTTGGGAGGTCGCCAGCATTTT.

The chain carries TRBV11-2 and TRBJ2-3; D may be TRBD2 (5 bases). The germline CDR1 and CDR2 sequences are SGHAT and FQNNGV. The CDR3 consists of 16 residues. Deletions cut 1 base from V and 2 bases from J, with 13 bases between. CDR3 DNA: TGTGCCAGCAGCTTAGTCTTGCAAGACTACACAGATACGCAGTATTTT. Protein sequence: CASSLVLQDYTDTQYF.

This clone has more than one count but fewer than ten. This chain uses TRBV28 with TRBJ1-1, with D perhaps matching TRBD1 (6 bases). Trimming stripped 4 bases from V and 6 bases from J, with 9 bases between. From germline, CDR1 is MDHEN and CDR2 SYDVKM. This CDR3 spans 12 amino acids. CDR3 loop: CASSSTGSEAFF. The CDR3, as DNA: TGTGCCAGCAGTTCTACAGGGTCTGAAGCTTTCTTT.

In DNA form, the CDR3 reads TGTGCCAGCAGTTTTGGACAGGGCGGATATTCACCCCTCCACTTT. This codes for CASSFGQGGYSPLHF. The chain uses TRBV28 and TRBJ1-6; the match to TRBD1 covers 8 bases. Germline CDR1 and CDR2: MDHEN and SYDVKM. The trim removed 3 bases at V and 8 bases at J, leaving 6 bases unmatched. The CDR3 sequence is 15 residues long.

The chain uses TRBV5-1 and TRBJ2-2, with TRBD2 matching 8 bases. Germline V gene lookup returns CDR1 SGHRS and CDR2 YFSETQ. This CDR3 spans 16 amino acids. V shed 2 bases, J shed 4 bases, and the junction held 7 bases outside the gene matches. The CDR3 loop reads CASSFNSGTGTGELFF. CDR3 DNA: TGCGCCAGCAGCTTTAATAGCGGGACTGGCACCGGGGAGCTGTTTTTT.

A few counts support this clone. The chain carries TRBV7-9 and TRBJ1-1; 8 bases line up with TRBD1. J gave up 7 bases and V 3 bases, and 7 bases lay outside the gene matches. This CDR3 is 14 amino acids long. Germline V lookup: CDR1 SEHNR, CDR2 FQNEAQ (reference sequence). The CDR3 reads CASSFSRGQDEAFF. The CDR3 DNA is TGTGCCAGCAGCTTCAGCAGGGGGCAGGATGAAGCTTTCTTT. The whole variable domain, filled in from reference TRBV7-9 and TRBJ1-1, reads DTGVSQNPRHKITKRGQNVTFRCDPISEHNRLYWYRQTLGQGPEFLTYFQNEAQLEKSRLLSDRFSAERPKGSFSTLEIQRTEQGDSAMYLCASSFSRGQDEAFFGQGTRLTVV.

This chain uses TRBV18 with TRBJ2-1, with a possible D match to TRBD2 (6 bases). The length of the CDR3 is 19 residues. Trimming shortened V by 2 bases and J by 6 bases, and 26 bases separated the two germline ends. Per the germline V gene, CDR1 is KGHSH and CDR2 is LQKENI. This chain's CDR3 is CASSPSGLADRGNGNEQFF. CDR3 DNA sequence: TGTGCCAGCTCACCAAGCGGGTTGGCGGACCGAGGGAACGGCAATGAGCAGTTCTTC.

The chain has TRBV7-3 and TRBJ2-2; possible D gene TRBD1, 7 bases. The CDR3 length is 15 residues. V was trimmed by 2 bases and J by 3 bases, leaving 10 bases between them. Looked up from germline, CDR1 is SGHTA and CDR2 is FQGTGA. CDR3 DNA: TGTGCCAGCAGCTTAGGAGGGGGCGACACCGGGGAGCTGTTTTTT. It translates to CASSLGGGDTGELFF.

J is TRBJ2-3 and V is TRBV28; 9 bases match TRBD2. CDR1 MDHEN and CDR2 SYDVKM come from the germline V gene. This CDR3 is 14 amino acids long. V dropped 6 bases and J dropped 3; count of bases not matched to a gene: 4. The CDR3 loop reads CASRRTSATDTQYF. The CDR3 bases are TGTGCCAGCAGGAGGACTAGCGCAACAGATACGCAGTATTTT.

This chain's CDR3 is CASSPAGTGGYEQYF. In nucleotides, the CDR3 is TGTGCCAGCAGTCCTGCCGGGACAGGGGGATACGAGCAGTACTTC. V and J are TRBV27 and TRBJ2-7; 11 bases line up with TRBD1. Trimming removed 5 bases from V and 4 bases from J; junction bases left unmatched: 7. The CDR3 sequence is 15 residues long. Germline CDR1 and CDR2: MNHEY and SMNVEV (reference sequence).

The chain couples TRBV7-2 to TRBJ2-1; 8 bases match TRBD2. V shed 2 bases, J shed 8 bases, and the junction held 5 bases outside the gene matches. The CDR3 contains 14 residues. The germline gives CDR1 SGHTA, CDR2 FQGNSA. The CDR3 is CASSLSGSSYEQFF. The CDR3 region has the DNA TGTGCCAGCAGCTTAAGCGGGAGCTCTTATGAGCAGTTCTTC.

The chain links TRBV7-6 to TRBJ2-5; possible D gene TRBD1, 6 bases. Germline CDR1 and CDR2: SGHVS and FNYEAQ. V was shortened by 5 bases and J by 5 bases, with 18 bases between the two germline ends. The CDR3 length is 15 residues. The CDR3 nucleotides are TGTGCCAGCAGCCAACGCGTTACAGGGTTGGAGACCCAGTACTTC. Protein: CASSQRVTGLETQYF.

The rearrangement links TRBV3-1 (or the pseudogene TRBV3-2) to TRBJ2-2, with a possible D match to TRBD2 (5 bases). CDR3 length: 15 amino acids. The germline CDR1 and CDR2 sequences are LGHDT and YNNKEL (reference sequence). The germline V and J ends were trimmed by 1 base and 3 bases, with 9 bases remaining between them. The CDR3 DNA follows: TGTGCCAGCAGCCAAGGCGCCGGGGACACCGGGGAGCTGTTTTTT. This gives the protein CASSQGAGDTGELFF.

This clone was detected only a few times. The chain is built from TRBV6-5 and TRBJ1-1; D is ambiguous. V was pared by 2 bases and J by 4 bases, with 8 bases between. This CDR3 is 13 amino acids long. CDR1 is MNHEY, CDR2 SVGAGI, per germline. CDR3 DNA: TGTGCCAGCAGTTACGTCGGCGGCACTGAAGCTTTCTTT. It yields the protein CASSYVGGTEAFF.